This T cell receptor (beta chain) was profiled in a study of T cell responses to AZD1222 COVID-19 vaccine. CDR1 and CDR2 (germline): WSHSY, SAAADI. The CDR3 is 12 amino acids. Trimming stripped 4 bases from V and 3 bases from J, with 7 bases between. General study points: Within unmutated variant regions lay the reported targets of nearly half of spike-specific TCRs.

Comments on this clone: The antigen is unknown.

TCRdb's table, derived via immunoSEQ multiplex PCR, lists solely in-frame clones and lacks some. The sample shows approximately 130,000 clones, approximately 85% of them seen only once. The source material was peripheral blood, sampled 28 days after the second dose of the MenACWY control vaccine. The chain recombines TRBV10-2 with TRBJ2-7, with D perhaps TRBD2 (5 bases). The sequence was obtained from an adult who received the MenACWY meningococcal vaccine as a control. Here the CDR3 DNA reads TGCGCCAGCAGTGGAGGGTACTACGAGCAGTACTTC. It specifies CASSGGYYEQYF.